The rows below give T cell receptor beta chains drawn from one sample of a study of shared clonotypes between healthy human individuals. Produced via immunoSEQ multiplex PCR; TCRdb's table is partial and in-frame only. The sample shows approximately 1,000,000 clones, around 82% of them seen only once. The sample comprised memory CD4+ T cells from PBMCs. Receptor source: a man aged 18 to 30 in good health. Some clones in this sample may be carry-over from other donors' samples. Each CDR3 is given with its conserved first and last residue. D genes are given only for firm matches. Clone sizes are given selectively: once, few, many, or a class where the clone is expanded.

v_call	j_call	d_call	clone_size	cdr3_aa	cdr3_nt
TRBV27	TRBJ1-4	.	.	CASSAAGATNEKLFF	TGTGCCAGCAGTGCGGCCGGGGCAACTAATGAAAAACTGTTTTTT
TRBV28	TRBJ1-1	.	.	CASSLGQGFEAFF	TGTGCCAGCAGTTTGGGCCAGGGATTTGAAGCTTTCTTT
TRBV7-8	TRBJ1-1	.	once	CASSLVRGYEAFF	TGTGCCAGCAGCTTAGTCAGGGGTTATGAAGCTTTCTTT
TRBV5-1	TRBJ2-3	.	.	CASSSLTGSTDTQYF	TGCGCCAGCAGCTCGCTGACAGGAAGCACAGATACGCAGTATTTT
TRBV9	TRBJ2-5	.	.	CASSVGGAQETQYF	TGTGCCAGCAGCGTAGGGGGGGCCCAAGAGACCCAGTACTTC
TRBV29-1	TRBJ2-3	.	.	CSVVSDTQYF	TGCAGCGTTGTTTCGGATACGCAGTATTTT
TRBV27	TRBJ1-5	.	.	CASRYNQNTPQHF	TGTGCCAGCCGCTATAACCAGAATACGCCCCAGCATTTT
TRBV6-6	TRBJ2-2	.	.	CASRILEDTGELFF	TGTGCCAGCCGGATTCTAGAGGACACCGGGGAGCTGTTTTTT
TRBV5-1	TRBJ2-7	TRBD1	few	CASSPRGQTSYEQYF	TGCGCCAGCTCCCCGAGGGGACAGACCAGCTACGAGCAGTACTTC
TRBV21-1	TRBJ2-3	.	.	CASSKGAASTDTQYF	TGTGCCAGCAGCAAAGGCGCGGCTAGCACAGATACGCAGTATTTT
TRBV18	TRBJ1-3	.	.	CASSQGASGNTIYF	TGTGCCAGCTCACAGGGCGCTTCTGGAAACACCATATATTTT
TRBV15	TRBJ2-1	.	once	CATSREGASYNEQFF	TGTGCCACCAGCAGAGAGGGGGCCAGCTACAATGAGCAGTTCTTC
TRBV14	TRBJ2-1	.	few	CASSQRTEQFF	TGTGCCAGCAGCCAGAGGACTGAGCAGTTCTTC